This is a list of T cell receptor beta chains from one sample in a study of CXCR3-negative and CXCR3-positive naive CD8 T cells. TCRdb derives one entry per CDR3 protein from the 5' RACE reads, leaving out DNA. The sample's table shows about 39,000 distinct CDR3 sequences. The material sequenced was memory CD8+ T cells from blood. These receptors were taken from a human donor in good health. Some clones in this sample may be carry-over from other donors' samples. Both conserved end residues are part of each CDR3. Clone size is not always given. Where it is, it says once, few, many or a class for expanded clones.

V	size	J	CDR3
TRBV5-1	-	TRBJ1-1	CASSGPDPEAFF
TRBV12-3/TRBV12-4	-	TRBJ2-3	CASSPPGLAGLTDTQYF
TRBV5-1	-	TRBJ2-3	CASDTVASTDTQYF
TRBV29-1	-	TRBJ2-1	CSVPIAGGPSEQFF
TRBV7-9	-	TRBJ1-2	CASSLDLGTGPGGYTF
TRBV29-1	-	TRBJ2-4	CSVLSENIQYF
TRBV28	-	TRBJ2-7	CASSLLSGTYEQYF
TRBV11-3	medium-sized	TRBJ2-2	CASSFAGGTGELFF
TRBV27	-	TRBJ2-1	CASSPLPVALAGLSSYNEQFF
TRBV28	-	TRBJ2-1	CASSPDTQPYNEQFF
TRBV7-9	-	TRBJ1-2	CASSHAGTDYGYTF
TRBV7-8	-	TRBJ2-5	CASSPLAGGQETQYF
TRBV7-6	-	TRBJ2-2	CASSFGVSGELFF
TRBV4-3	-	TRBJ1-1	CASSQDRGLNTEAFF
TRBV25-1	-	TRBJ2-7	CASSGLAAYDEQYF
TRBV14	-	TRBJ2-7	CASSRYRTAYEQYF
TRBV29-1	-	TRBJ2-1	CSVYRGPNEQFF
TRBV7-3	-	TRBJ2-5	CASSLAGSGETQYF
TRBV4-3	-	TRBJ2-7	CASSQVAGDSYGQYF
TRBV21-1	-	TRBJ2-7	CASSTPGRAYEQYF
TRBV7-8	-	TRBJ2-4	CASSLTGDRGTGGFIQYF
TRBV4-2	-	TRBJ2-2	CASSRATGELFF